Shown below are 26 T cell receptor beta chains from a single sample sequenced in a study of blood T cell repertoires in COVID-19. Here immunoSEQ multiplex PCR was the method, and the copy in TCRdb shows in-frame clones only, minus some. The table includes about 410,000 clones, 75% to 90% detected once. The sequencing sample was made of peripheral blood. Source of these receptors: a woman between 40 and 55 years old with COVID-19, enrolled during active disease.

The chain joins TRBV5-1 to TRBJ1-5; TRBD1 is a possible D gene (6 bases). The CDR3 spans 16 residues. Germline V gene data show CDR1 as SGHRS and CDR2 as YFSETQ. V was trimmed by 0 bases and J by 7 bases, leaving 17 bases between them. The chain's CDR3 is CASSLGLPGGPQPQHF. CDR3 sequence (DNA): TGCGCCAGCAGCTTGGGTCTCCCGGGGGGCCCACAGCCCCAGCATTTT.

The V and J genes are TRBV11-2 and TRBJ2-3; 8 nucleotides align to TRBD2. Germline V gene sequence: CDR1 SGHAT, CDR2 FQNNGV. Trimming removed 4 bases from V and 1 base from J; junction bases left unmatched: 10. This CDR3 region has 17 residues. CDR3 amino acids: CASSSVPRAGGTDTQYF. The CDR3 DNA sequence: TGTGCCAGCAGCTCAGTGCCTCGAGCGGGGGGCACAGATACGCAGTATTTT.

V is TRBV4-3 and J is TRBJ1-5, with D possibly being TRBD1 (5 bases). This CDR3 is 14 amino acids long. The V gene's germline CDR1 is LGHNA and CDR2 YSLEER. The germline V and J ends were trimmed by 0 bases and 7 bases, with 10 bases remaining between them. The CDR3 reads CASSQDEGVQPQHF. In DNA, the CDR3 is TGCGCCAGCAGCCAAGATGAAGGGGTCCAGCCCCAGCATTTT.

The chain recombines TRBV9 with TRBJ1-2; 10 nucleotides agree with TRBD1. Germline V gene sequence: CDR1 SGDLS, CDR2 YYNGEE. The CDR3 has 15 amino acids. J gave up 8 bases and V 3 bases, and 10 bases lay outside the gene matches. The chain's CDR3 is CASSASGTGDRGYTF. The CDR3 DNA follows: TGTGCCAGCAGCGCCTCCGGGACAGGGGATCGAGGCTACACCTTC.

CDR3 amino acids: CASSQDGQGYGYTF. CDR3 coding DNA: TGTGCCAGCAGCCAAGACGGCCAGGGGTATGGCTACACCTTC. The V gene is TRBV4-2, the J gene TRBJ1-2; possibly TRBD1 for D (6 bases). CDR1 and CDR2 from the germline V gene are LGHNA and YNFKEQ. The CDR3 is 14 amino acids. Trimming removed 0 bases from V and 5 bases from J, with 10 bases in between.

The chain is built from TRBV28 and TRBJ1-5; the D is unclear. The CDR3 totals 13 residues. Germline V lookup: CDR1 MDHEN, CDR2 SYDVKM. The V end lost 1 base, the J end lost 7 bases, and 8 bases lay between the germline ends. Here the CDR3 reads CASSLYQWQPQHF. As DNA, the CDR3 is TGTGCCAGCAGTTTATATCAGTGGCAGCCCCAGCATTTT. Complete variable domain (other parts from reference TRBV28 and TRBJ1-5): DVKVTQSSRYLVKRTGEKVFLECVQDMDHENMFWYRQDPGLGLRLIYFSYDVKMKEKGDIPEGYSVSREKKERFSLILESASTNQTSMYLCASSLYQWQPQHFGDGTRLSIL.

This chain connects TRBV30 to TRBJ1-2; D unclear. Germline V gives CDR1 GTSNPN, CDR2 SVGIG (reference sequence). Trimming left V 4 bases short and J 7 bases short, with 16 bases between. The length of the CDR3 is 13 residues. The CDR3 protein is CAWIQFPDGGYTF. The CDR3 nucleotides are TGTGCCTGGATACAGTTTCCTGATGGTGGCTACACCTTC.

This rearrangement joins TRBV6-5 to TRBJ2-3; maybe TRBD2 (5 bases). In germline, CDR1 is MNHEY, CDR2 SVGAGI. The V end lost 5 bases, the J end lost 3 bases, and 15 bases lay between the germline ends. The CDR3 covers 15 residues. CDR3 coding DNA: TGTGCCAGCAGTCACATGAGGGTCGGTACAGATACGCAGTATTTT. Translating gives CASSHMRVGTDTQYF.

The gene calls are TRBV27 and TRBJ2-5; TRBD2 matches 8 bases. V lost 6 bases and J lost 5; bases outside the gene matches: 8. Germline assignment: CDR1 MNHEY and CDR2 SMNVEV (reference sequence). This CDR3 is 14 amino acids long. In nucleotides, the CDR3 is TGTGCCAGCAGCTCCAAGCGGGGGCGGGAGACCCAGTACTTC. Translation gives CASSSKRGRETQYF.

This clone occurred a few times. V and J are TRBV7-9 and TRBJ1-1; D gene ambiguous. The CDR3 is 14 amino acids. V was trimmed by 5 bases and J by 3 bases, leaving 13 bases between them. Germline CDR1 and CDR2: SEHNR and FQNEAQ (reference sequence). The chain's CDR3 is CASSLLWEDTEAFF. CDR3 coding DNA: TGTGCCAGCAGCCTCCTCTGGGAGGACACTGAAGCTTTCTTT.

The V call is TRBV5-6, the J call TRBJ1-1; 11 nucleotides agree with TRBD1. The germline V gene encodes CDR1 SGHDT and CDR2 YYEEEE. CDR3 length: 15 amino acids. Trimming at V came to 0 bases and at J to 10 bases, leaving 8 bases not matched to a gene. The CDR3 DNA follows: TGTGCCAGCAGCTTGGTGGACAGGGGGCGCGGTGGAGCTTTCTTT. Amino acids: CASSLVDRGRGGAFF.

The chain carries TRBV7-9 and TRBJ2-1, with 7 bases identical to TRBD2. From germline, CDR1 is SEHNR and CDR2 FQNEAQ (reference sequence). The trim removed 2 bases at V and 9 bases at J, leaving 19 bases unmatched. The CDR3 length is 18 residues. This CDR3 reads CASSLFPLLGGLQIEQFF. The CDR3 DNA is TGTGCCAGCAGCTTATTTCCCTTGCTCGGGGGGTTACAGATTGAGCAGTTCTTC.

The chain is built from TRBV6-1 and TRBJ2-4, with D maybe TRBD1 (5 bases). Germline-derived CDR1 and CDR2 are MNHNS and SASEGT. Between the trimmed V and J ends, which lost 4 bases and 1 base, there was a span of 14 bases. The CDR3 runs to 16 residues. The CDR3 nucleotides read TGTGCCAGCAGTGCCAGGGTGGGGATGGCCAAAAACATTCAGTACTTC. Translated: CASSARVGMAKNIQYF.

The chain couples TRBV13 to TRBJ1-1; D not certain. CDR1 is PRHDT, CDR2 FYEKMQ, per germline (reference sequence). Trimming took 6 bases from V and 5 from J, leaving 19 bases between them. The CDR3 contains 15 residues. CDR3: CASSPQVGRGTEAFF. Here the CDR3 DNA reads TGTGCCAGCAGTCCCCAAGTAGGACGCGGGACTGAAGCTTTCTTT.

The chain combines TRBV5-1 with TRBJ2-2; maybe TRBD1 (6 bases). CDR3 length: 14 residues. The V end lost 5 bases, the J end lost 0 bases, and 8 bases lay between the germline ends. CDR1 SGHRS and CDR2 YFSETQ come from the germline V gene. CDR3 in DNA: TGCGCCAGCAGGGGACAAGCGAACACCGGGGAGCTGTTTTTT. Residues: CASRGQANTGELFF.

About this clone itself: In the same sample, other DNA sequences code for this CDR3. V and J are TRBV6-5 and TRBJ1-1; a weak D match, TRBD1 (5 bases). CDR1 is MNHEY, CDR2 SVGAGI, per germline. The CDR3 is 15 residues long. Trimming stripped 1 base from V and 0 bases from J, with 9 bases between. The CDR3 region is CASSYFGGVNTEAFF. DNA of the CDR3: TGTGCCAGCAGTTACTTCGGAGGGGTGAACACTGAAGCTTTCTTT.

The chain carries TRBV20-1 and TRBJ1-4; D not resolved. The CDR3 runs 14 residues. Trimming pared 3 bases from V and 7 bases from J, leaving 15 bases between. Germline assignment: CDR1 DFQATT and CDR2 SNEGSKA (reference sequence). CDR3 region: CSASPPDTGEKLFF. CDR3 coding DNA: TGCAGTGCTAGTCCCCCTGACACTGGTGAAAAACTGTTTTTT.

The chain recombines TRBV2 with TRBJ2-7; 15 nucleotides agree with TRBD2. From germline, CDR1 is SNHLY and CDR2 FYNNEI. The V and J ends lost 6 bases and 3 bases, in that order; junction bases with no gene match: 6. The CDR3 totals 16 residues. CDR3 sequence (DNA): TGTGCCAGCAGCGGCGGGACTAGCGGGAGGAACTACGAGCAGTACTTC. Protein product: CASSGGTSGRNYEQYF.

This sequence joins TRBV9 and TRBJ1-2; D gene ambiguous. Germline CDR1 reads SGDLS; CDR2 reads YYNGEE. The CDR3 totals 12 residues. V gave up 4 bases and J gave up 4 bases, with 8 bases separating them. The CDR3 protein is CASSRGLYGYTF. The DNA for the CDR3 is TGTGCCAGCAGCCGCGGGCTCTATGGCTACACCTTC.

This rearrangement joins TRBV5-4 to TRBJ1-4, with 10 bases lining up with TRBD1. V trimming: 4 bases; J trimming: 4 bases; junction bases outside the gene matches: 4. The CDR3 extends over 15 amino acids. Germline V CDR1 and CDR2: SGHNT, YYREEE (reference sequence). The CDR3 loop is CASSPGQGINEKLFF. The CDR3 nucleotides are TGTGCCAGCAGCCCGGGACAGGGGATTAATGAAAAACTGTTTTTT.

V and J are TRBV12-3 or TRBV12-4 and TRBJ2-5; weak D call: TRBD1 (7 bases). Trimming removed 6 bases at V and 4 bases at J, with 12 bases between. This CDR3 region has 13 residues. The CDR3 sequence: CASSRQGGETQYF. CDR3 DNA sequence: TGTGCCAGCAGCAGACAGGGAGGAGAGACCCAGTACTTC.

The sample holds one count of this clone. Written as DNA, the CDR3 is TGTGCCAGCAGCTTGGGCAGAAAGAACACTGAAGCTTTCTTT. Translated, it gives CASSLGRKNTEAFF. V usage is TRBV7-2 and J usage is TRBJ1-1; D unresolved. With 3 bases removed from V and 1 base from J, the gap between germline ends came to 9 bases. The length of the CDR3 is 14 residues. Germline V gene lookup returns CDR1 SGHTA and CDR2 FQGNSA.

The rearrangement links TRBV29-1 to TRBJ2-2; D perhaps matches TRBD1 (6 bases). Trimming took 7 bases from V and 7 from J, leaving 13 bases between them. The CDR3 extends over 12 amino acids. Germline V CDR1 and CDR2: SQVTM, ANQGSEA. The CDR3 region has the DNA TGCAGCGGTGTCAGGGGATACGGGGAGCTGTTTTTT. Amino acids: CSGVRGYGELFF.

The rearrangement uses TRBV7-2 and TRBJ1-2; the D is unclear. The CDR3 length is 11 residues. Deletions cut 3 bases from V and 7 bases from J, with 6 bases between. In germline, CDR1 is SGHTA, CDR2 FQGNSA. The CDR3 here is CASSLRTGYTF. The CDR3, as DNA: TGTGCCAGCAGCTTGCGTACTGGCTACACCTTC.

The gene calls are TRBV11-2 and TRBJ2-1; 9 bases align to TRBD1. This CDR3 has 14 residues. Germline trimming cut 6 bases from V and 8 bases from J; bases unmatched to any gene: 8. Germline assignment: CDR1 SGHAT and CDR2 FQNNGV. The CDR3 protein is CASRRDRVGYEQFF. The CDR3 nucleotides read TGTGCCAGCAGACGGGACAGGGTGGGGTATGAGCAGTTCTTC.

V is TRBV11-2 and J is TRBJ1-6; no clear D. Germline CDR1 is SGHAT and CDR2 is FQNNGV. The CDR3 sequence is 13 residues long. Trimming took off 2 bases at V and 8 bases at J, with 7 bases between the two ends. CDR3 sequence: CASSLMEDSPLHF. CDR3 nucleotides: TGTGCCAGCAGCTTAATGGAGGATTCACCCCTCCACTTT. The variable domain in full, with the rest retrieved from reference TRBV11-2 and TRBJ1-6, is EAGVAQSPRYKIIEKRQSVAFWCNPISGHATLYWYQQILGQGPKLLIQFQNNGVVDDSQLPKDRFSAERLKGVDSTLKIQPAKLEDSAVYLCASSLMEDSPLHFGNGTRLTVT.